These 24 T cell receptor beta chains share one sample of origin, sequenced in a study of blood T cell repertoires in COVID-19. Here immunoSEQ multiplex PCR was the method, and the copy in TCRdb shows in-frame clones only, minus some. The sample lists 210,000 or so clones; 88% were seen once. Input material: peripheral blood. These receptors came from a man between 18 and 35 years old with active or convalescent COVID-19.

The chain couples TRBV27 to TRBJ2-7, with 9 nucleotides matching TRBD1. CDR3 length equals 14 residues. V was pared by 6 bases and J by 4 bases, with 7 bases of the junction left unmatched. Germline V lookup: CDR1 MNHEY, CDR2 SMNVEV (reference sequence). The CDR3 spells CASSYRGPWYEQYF. In DNA, the CDR3 is TGTGCCAGCAGCTACAGGGGGCCATGGTACGAGCAGTACTTC.

As to this clone: A much larger clone is a single base away; this may be a read error. This chain connects TRBV7-3 to TRBJ1-1; the D gene is possibly TRBD1 (6 bases). CDR1 is SGHTA and CDR2 is FQGTGA in the germline V gene. The V end lost 3 bases, the J end lost 2 bases, and 7 bases lay between the germline ends. The CDR3 runs 13 residues. The CDR3: CASSLDRNTEAFF. As DNA, the CDR3 is TGTGCCAGCAGCTTGGACAGAAACACTGAAGCTTTCTTT.

The rearrangement links TRBV29-1 to TRBJ1-1, with D possibly being TRBD1 (5 bases). V lost 2 bases and J lost 0, with 13 bases in between. This CDR3 has 15 residues. Per germline, CDR1 SQVTM and CDR2 ANQGSEA. In DNA form, the CDR3 reads TGCAGCGTTGAATTGCCGAAGGGGATGAACACTGAAGCTTTCTTT. The encoded protein is CSVELPKGMNTEAFF.

The chain employs TRBV5-1 and TRBJ2-1; tentatively, D is TRBD1 (6 bases). This CDR3 is 19 amino acids long. Trimming removed 0 bases from V and 12 bases from J, with 31 bases in between. Germline values: CDR1 SGHRS, CDR2 YFSETQ. CDR3 in amino acids: CASSLGHRVLSKPVQGQFF. CDR3 DNA sequence: TGCGCCAGCAGCTTGGGCCACAGGGTCTTAAGTAAGCCCGTCCAAGGGCAGTTCTTC.

This clone was seen a single time. The V gene is TRBV19, the J gene TRBJ1-5; D is perhaps TRBD1 (5 bases). The CDR3 runs 15 residues. CDR1 is LNHDA, CDR2 SQIVND, per germline (reference sequence). V lost 3 bases and J lost 2, with 11 bases in between. For the CDR3, the DNA is TGTGCCAGTAGTATGGGGGGAGGGCGCAATCAGCCCCAGCATTTT. It encodes CASSMGGGRNQPQHF.

This clone was recorded once. The chain is built from TRBV5-1 and TRBJ2-3; 14 bases map to TRBD2. The V segment lost 4 bases and the J segment 4 bases; nucleotides outside the gene matches: 11. From germline, CDR1 is SGHRS and CDR2 YFSETQ. CDR3 length: 18 residues. CDR3 loop: CASSQGRGTSGSADTQYF. Written as DNA, the CDR3 is TGCGCCAGCAGCCAGGGGCGTGGGACTAGCGGGAGTGCAGATACGCAGTATTTT.

CDR3 loop: CASSGLINEQFF. CDR3 sequence (DNA): TGTGCCAGCAGCGGCCTAATTAATGAGCAGTTCTTC. The chain combines TRBV9 with TRBJ2-1; D gene ambiguous. Germline V gene sequence: CDR1 SGDLS, CDR2 YYNGEE. V was clipped by 3 bases and J by 7 bases, with 8 bases between them. The CDR3 has 12 amino acids.

The rearrangement uses TRBV28 and TRBJ2-2; D not resolved. The V end was cut by 7 bases, the J end by 7 bases, with 13 bases between. The CDR3 sequence is 13 residues long. Per the germline V gene, CDR1 is MDHEN and CDR2 is SYDVKM. For the CDR3, the DNA is TGTGCCAGCAAAATACCGGGTGTCGGGGAGCTGTTTTTT. It is translated as CASKIPGVGELFF.

The chain recombines TRBV11-3 with TRBJ1-5; no firm D call. Per the germline V gene, CDR1 is SGHNT and CDR2 is YENEEA. This CDR3 is built from 16 residues. Trimming pared 5 bases from V and 2 bases from J, leaving 16 bases between. The DNA for the CDR3 is TGTGCCAGCAGCCATGGCCGGGTCTGGGGCAATCAGCCCCAGCATTTT. This encodes CASSHGRVWGNQPQHF.

This chain uses TRBV3-1 (or the pseudogene TRBV3-2) with TRBJ2-2; D perhaps matches TRBD1 (6 bases). CDR3 length: 14 residues. Germline V gene data show CDR1 as LGHDT and CDR2 as YNNKEL (reference sequence). Trimming left V 2 bases short and J 4 bases short, with 8 bases between. Here the CDR3 reads CASSQFRGTGELFF. In DNA form, the CDR3 reads TGTGCCAGCAGCCAATTCAGGGGCACCGGGGAGCTGTTTTTT.

There are a few counts of this clone. This chain connects TRBV25-1 to TRBJ2-5; D call uncertain. The germline gives CDR1 MGHDK, CDR2 SYGVNS. V gave up 3 bases and J gave up 5 bases, with 7 bases separating them. The CDR3 consists of 12 residues. CDR3 protein: CASSDTGETQYF. CDR3 in DNA: TGTGCCAGCAGTGACACCGGGGAGACCCAGTACTTC.

V is TRBV10-3 and J is TRBJ2-1; 12 nucleotides align to TRBD2. CDR3 length equals 18 residues. Trimming at V came to 6 bases and at J to 4 bases, leaving 13 bases not matched to a gene. From germline, CDR1 is ENHRY and CDR2 SYGVKD. CDR3 amino acids: CAIRGGPSGRASYNEQFF. The CDR3 DNA follows: TGTGCCATCAGGGGGGGTCCTAGCGGGAGGGCCAGTTACAATGAGCAGTTCTTC.

V and J are TRBV18 and TRBJ2-3, with D possibly TRBD1 on 5 matching bases. The germline gives CDR1 KGHSH, CDR2 LQKENI. V lost 1 base to trimming and J lost 2 bases, with 10 bases between them. The CDR3 is 15 residues long. The CDR3 DNA is TGTGCCAGCTCACCACAGTTGACAGCCACAGATACGCAGTATTTT. Protein: CASSPQLTATDTQYF.

This sequence joins TRBV7-9 and TRBJ1-2, with D tentatively TRBD1 (5 bases). V was trimmed by 5 bases and J by 2 bases, leaving 18 bases between them. The CDR3 totals 16 residues. Germline CDR1 and CDR2: SEHNR and FQNEAQ (reference sequence). CDR3 DNA: TGTGCCAGCAGCCCTCGAACAGGCCTCCTAAACTATGGCTACACCTTC. As protein: CASSPRTGLLNYGYTF.

V and J are TRBV30 and TRBJ1-2; 7 bases align to TRBD1. The CDR3 runs to 13 residues. Trimming removed 3 bases from V and 4 bases from J; junction bases left unmatched: 5. Germline CDR1 reads GTSNPN; CDR2 reads SVGIG (reference sequence). CDR3 in amino acids: CAWRGTAVYGYTF. The CDR3 DNA follows: TGTGCCTGGAGAGGGACAGCCGTCTATGGCTACACCTTC.

This chain uses TRBV30 with TRBJ1-1; 7 nucleotides align to TRBD1. Per the germline V gene, CDR1 is GTSNPN and CDR2 is SVGIG (reference sequence). The CDR3 is 12 amino acids. The ends lost 3 bases at V and 7 bases at J; junction bases unmatched: 5. CDR3 nucleotides: TGTGCCTGGAGCCTACAGGGGAATGAAGCTTTCTTT. It codes for CAWSLQGNEAFF.

The gene calls are TRBV19 and TRBJ2-2, with 8 bases that match TRBD2. V dropped 3 bases and J dropped 4; count of bases not matched to a gene: 1. Germline CDR1 and CDR2: LNHDA and SQIVND (reference sequence). The CDR3 has 14 residues. The CDR3 spells CASSISGTTGELFF. CDR3 bases: TGTGCCAGTAGTATTAGCGGGACCACCGGGGAGCTGTTTTTT.

The V call is TRBV5-4, the J call TRBJ2-1; 8 bases line up with TRBD1. Trimming took 0 bases from V and 9 from J; bases not matched to a gene: 8. The CDR3 extends over 15 amino acids. Per germline, CDR1 SGHNT and CDR2 YYREEE (reference sequence). CDR3 region: CASSLAGQALREQFF. CDR3 DNA sequence: TGTGCCAGCAGCTTGGCGGGACAGGCCCTCCGTGAGCAGTTCTTC.

CDR3 nucleotides: TGCGCCAGCAGCCGCGAGTCAACGGGAGGGCCCTACGAGCAGTACTTC. As protein: CASSRESTGGPYEQYF. The chain joins TRBV4-3 to TRBJ2-7; 8 bases fit TRBD2. Germline V lookup: CDR1 LGHNA, CDR2 YSLEER. CDR3 length: 16 amino acids. Trimming took 4 bases from V and 2 from J; bases not matched to a gene: 10.

There are a few counts of this clone. The chain has TRBV4-1 and TRBJ2-1; D not certain. Between the trimmed V and J ends, which lost 4 bases and 0 bases, there was a span of 16 bases. CDR1 is MGHRA and CDR2 is YSYEKL in the germline V gene. The CDR3 runs 17 residues. As DNA, the CDR3 is TGCGCCAGCAGCCGCCTTCTAGGAAGGAGCTCCTACAATGAGCAGTTCTTC. Its protein product is CASSRLLGRSSYNEQFF.

This rearrangement joins TRBV5-1 to TRBJ2-1; 8 nucleotides align to TRBD2. The length of the CDR3 is 12 residues. The junction had 2 bases not matched to a gene; V was cut back by 3 bases and J by 9 bases. CDR1 and CDR2 (germline): SGHRS, YFSETQ. This chain's CDR3 is CASSSGTSEQFF. The CDR3 DNA reads as TGCGCCAGCAGCTCGGGGACTAGTGAGCAGTTCTTC.

This clone turned up a few times. This chain links TRBV7-9 with TRBJ2-3; D possibly corresponds to TRBD2 (5 bases). The CDR3 runs to 14 residues. Germline V gene data show CDR1 as SEHNR and CDR2 as FQNEAQ (reference sequence). V lost 8 bases to trimming and J lost 0 bases, with 12 bases between them. The CDR3 sequence is CASHRRPSTDTQYF. The CDR3 bases are TGTGCCAGCCATCGGAGGCCTAGCACAGATACGCAGTATTTT.

The CDR3 loop is CATSRDTRQVRYGYTF. In DNA, the CDR3 is TGTGCCACCAGCAGAGATACCCGTCAGGTCCGCTATGGCTACACCTTC. This chain connects TRBV15 to TRBJ1-2; D unresolved. Germline V gene lookup returns CDR1 LNHNV and CDR2 YYDKDF (reference sequence). The CDR3 spans 16 residues. V dropped 0 bases and J dropped 4 bases, with 15 bases sitting between them.

V is TRBV28 and J is TRBJ2-3, with 9 positions matching TRBD2. The CDR3 spans 17 residues. The germline gives CDR1 MDHEN, CDR2 SYDVKM. J gave up 2 bases and V 4 bases, and 10 bases lay outside the gene matches. CDR3 in amino acids: CASSYGGAGGPTDTQYF. In DNA form, the CDR3 reads TGTGCCAGCAGTTACGGGGGAGCGGGAGGCCCCACAGATACGCAGTATTTT. The variable domain in full, completed from reference TRBV28 and TRBJ2-3, reads DVKVTQSSRYLVKRTGEKVFLECVQDMDHENMFWYRQDPGLGLRLIYFSYDVKMKEKGDIPEGYSVSREKKERFSLILESASTNQTSMYLCASSYGGAGGPTDTQYFGPGTRLTVL.